This T cell receptor (beta chain) was observed in a study of T cells after yellow fever vaccination (dated by TCRdb to between 2018 and 2021). Turning to the overall study: The SMART-Seq v4 Ultra Low Input RNA kit was used to prepare libraries from fractions with low cell numbers. Blood was collected at multiple timepoints before and after primary and secondary immunization, and bulk PBMC replicates and cell subsets were isolated. To track T-cell clones before and after primary and booster YFV17D yellow fever vaccination, bulk TCR alpha and beta repertoires were sequenced longitudinally. Two healthy male donors made up the cohort, one aged 18 to 30 years and the other aged 30 to 40 years.

The treatment or condition label, as the study defines it: live attenuated yellow fever vaccine strain. At each blood-draw timepoint, two biological replicates of bulk PBMCs were collected. A standard Ficoll-Paque protocol was used to isolate PBMCs from peripheral blood. TriZol was used to extract RNA from bulk PBMCs, from CD4 and CD8 fractions, and from dextramer-positive and dextramer-negative fractions. Synthesis of TCR cDNA relied on 5'RACE template switching, a step that introduced a universal primer site along with unique molecular identifiers. cDNA synthesis was primed from both the TCR alpha and TCR beta constant segments. Two PCR steps were used to amplify libraries, with sample barcodes and sequencing adapters being added in the second step. Libraries were sequenced on Illumina HiSeq 2500 (2x100 bp) or NovaSeq (2x150 bp). The paper's processing steps were these. Demultiplexing of reads and collapsing into UMI consensus sequences were performed with MIGEC, and V(D)J alignment was carried out with MiXCR. Vaccine-responding clonotypes were identified with edgeR using replicate PBMC samples, with FDR below 0.01 and a log2 fold change above 5 up to day 15 being required. Each bulk clonotype received a CD4 or CD8 identity based on whether the sequenced CD4 or CD8 repertoire contained that clonotype at higher abundance. TCRdb's own reprocessing of the public reads used fastp at Q25 and MiXCR and kept productive beta chains. Rows merge per CDR3 protein into single entries with the most common DNA and genes. These V and J calls are TCRdb output, not the study's own analysis. The sample has some 500,000 distinct CDR3 sequences on record, about 13% of them singletons. Clones ranked in the top ten supply over 12% of the sample.

Here is what the overall study found, with its caveats: A small fraction of clonotypes showed up in both the CD4 and CD8 compartments, probably as a result of convergent recombination. Compared with the primary T-cell response, the secondary T-cell response was weaker but faster, peaking on day 5 rather than day 15. FACS-sorted repertoires could contain abundant contaminating clonotypes from the bulk population, so computational filtering was required. Most clones expanded after primary vaccination were re-detected after the booster (96% of CD4 and about 88% of CD8), suggesting broad memory maintenance. Only two donors were included in the study, so the extent to which the findings can be generalized is limited.

There are 14 amino acids in the CDR3, from cysteine to phenylalanine inclusive. Only the CDR3 portion is preserved as DNA: 42 bases, with reading frame beginning at the first base. The germline V gene encodes CDR1 LGHNA and CDR2 YNFKEQ. Only a few counts were recorded for this clonotype. What antigen it recognizes has not been identified. Compared with germline, one end of the junction differs, possibly owing to a read error. Sequenced material: PBMCs, taken on the day of the yellow fever booster vaccination. The chain couples TRBV4-2 to TRBJ2-3; no D segment can be confidently identified. The TCR was taken from a man aged 25 to 40 who received the YFV17D yellow fever vaccine. The CDR3 has the sequence CASSQEFGSDTHYF. The nucleotide sequence is TGTGCCAGCAGCCAAGAATTCGGATCGGATACGCATTATTTT.